This record concerns one T cell receptor beta chain sequence. The entry originates in a study of T cells in Graves' hyperthyroidism and ophthalmopathy. Authors of the study amplified TCR beta CDR3 regions from RNA transcripts. With the HTBI primer set, the TCR CDR3 went through a first round of RT-PCR. From the multiplex PCR reads, TCRdb called clonotypes with MiXCR, one entry per CDR3 protein. The sample includes approximately 610,000 distinct CDR3 sequences, approximately 15% seen only once; the top ten take over 3.5%. V lost 1 base and J 4 bases, leaving 13 bases between the germline ends. This CDR3 is 15 amino acids long. Germline V gene data show CDR1 as SGHNT and CDR2 as YENEEA.

The chain combines TRBV11-3 with TRBJ1-1; a weak D match, TRBD1 (6 bases). This TCR came from a woman aged 40 to 50 with Graves' ophthalmopathy. Sequencing was performed on blood. The CDR3 here is CASSLVLRGATEAFF. The CDR3 region has the DNA TGTGCCAGCAGCTTAGTCTTGAGGGGGGCCACTGAAGCTTTCTTT.